Below are 7 T cell receptor beta chains sequenced from a single sample in a study of blood T cell repertoires in COVID-19. Profiled with immunoSEQ multiplex PCR; TCRdb holds only in-frame clones, not every one. The sample records under 350,000 clones, around 87% being singletons. Sequenced material: peripheral blood. All receptors come from a man between 65 and 79 years old with acute or convalescent COVID-19.

This clone has a count of ten or more. The chain combines TRBV5-1 with TRBJ2-3; 9 nucleotides match TRBD1. CDR1 is SGHRS and CDR2 is YFSETQ in the germline V gene. The CDR3 runs 16 residues. The V segment lost 0 bases and the J segment 5 bases; nucleotides outside the gene matches: 7. Here the CDR3 DNA reads TGCGCCAGCAGCTTGGACACAGGGGGCGGTCTAGATACGCAGTATTTT. It encodes CASSLDTGGGLDTQYF. Full variable domain (outside the CDR3, taken from reference TRBV5-1 and TRBJ2-3): KAGVTQTPRYLIKTRGQQVTLSCSPISGHRSVSWYQQTPGQGLQFLFEYFSETQRNKGNFPGRFSGRQFSNSRSEMNVSTLELGDSALYLCASSLDTGGGLDTQYFGPGTRLTVL.

This clone appeared once. The J gene is TRBJ2-7, the V gene TRBV7-2; TRBD2 might be the D (6 bases). Trimming removed 1 base from V and 3 bases from J, with 10 bases in between. The CDR3 totals 14 residues. CDR1 SGHTA and CDR2 FQGNSA come from the germline V gene. CDR3 DNA: TGTGCCAGCAGCTTAGAGGGACTTTACTACGAGCAGTACTTC. Protein: CASSLEGLYYEQYF.

This clone was counted only a few times. This sequence may be a read error, since a much larger clone differs from it by one base. The chain is built from TRBV9 and TRBJ2-2, with D possibly matching TRBD2 (6 bases). There are 14 residues in the CDR3. V lost 5 bases to trimming and J lost 0 bases, with 8 bases between them. Germline-derived CDR1 and CDR2 are SGDLS and YYNGEE. Here the CDR3 DNA reads TGTGCCAGCAGGGCGGGAACGAACACCGGGGAGCTGTTTTTT. Translated: CASRAGTNTGELFF.

The chain joins TRBV19 to TRBJ1-1, with a weak D call TRBD1 (6 bases). The germline V gene encodes CDR1 LNHDA and CDR2 SQIVND (reference sequence). This CDR3 contains 14 residues. V was pared by 4 bases and J by 3 bases, with 12 bases between. CDR3 DNA sequence: TGTGCCAGTAGTAGCAGGGGATTGGACACTGAAGCTTTCTTT. It specifies CASSSRGLDTEAFF.

This clone was seen only a few times. V usage is TRBV6-1 and J usage is TRBJ2-6; no firm D call. Germline loops: CDR1 MNHNS, CDR2 SASEGT. The CDR3 runs 15 residues. Trimming left V 0 bases short and J 15 bases short, with 18 bases between. The CDR3 loop is CASSEASAGTSRLTF. Here the CDR3 DNA reads TGTGCCAGCAGTGAAGCGTCGGCAGGTACCTCCCGCCTGACTTTC.

The gene calls are TRBV7-2 and TRBJ2-1; TRBD2 might be the D (6 bases). Trimming cost V 3 bases and J 6 bases, with 15 bases left between them. CDR1 and CDR2 (germline): SGHTA, FQGNSA. The CDR3 loop spans 15 amino acids. Here the CDR3 reads CASSFYGGRVNEQFF. As DNA, the CDR3 is TGTGCCAGCAGCTTTTACGGGGGACGGGTCAATGAGCAGTTCTTC. Filled out from reference TRBV7-2 and TRBJ2-1, the complete variable domain reads GAGVSQSPSNKVTEKGKDVELRCDPISGHTALYWYRQSLGQGLEFLIYFQGNSAPDKSGLPSDRFSAERTGGSVSTLTIQRTQQEDSAVYLCASSFYGGRVNEQFFGPGTRLTVL.

This chain joins TRBV10-3 and TRBJ1-6; 10 nucleotides align to TRBD1. From germline, CDR1 is ENHRY and CDR2 SYGVKD. Trimming took 6 bases from V and 9 from J; bases not matched to a gene: 5. The CDR3 spans 14 residues. For the CDR3, the DNA is TGTGCCATCAGAGGACAGGGGGTATCTTCACCCCTCCACTTT. Translation gives CAIRGQGVSSPLHF.